Described below is a single T cell receptor (beta chain) sequence and its context. The record originates from a study of blood T cell repertoires in COVID-19. Sequencing was performed with immunoSEQ multiplex PCR; in TCRdb, only in-frame clones are kept and a portion is missing. This table has over 250,000 clones, 90% appearing once. The sequenced sample was PBMCs or T cells enriched from blood (not recorded which). This TCR derives from a man in his sixties who had recovered from COVID-19.

This chain's CDR3 is CASSLDRIGEQFF. In DNA form, the CDR3 reads TGTGCCAGCAGCTTAGACAGGATCGGTGAGCAGTTCTTC. The gene calls are TRBV7-2 and TRBJ2-1; the D gene is possibly TRBD1 (5 bases). Germline CDR1 is SGHTA and CDR2 is FQGNSA. V was cut by 1 base and J by 9 bases, with 10 bases left in between. The CDR3 is made up of 13 amino acids. Complete variable domain (other parts from reference TRBV7-2 and TRBJ2-1): GAGVSQSPSNKVTEKGKDVELRCDPISGHTALYWYRQSLGQGLEFLIYFQGNSAPDKSGLPSDRFSAERTGGSVSTLTIQRTQQEDSAVYLCASSLDRIGEQFFGPGTRLTVL.